Listed below are T cell receptor beta chains from one sample, sequenced in a study of shared clonotypes between healthy human individuals. The table came from immunoSEQ multiplex PCR; TCRdb's copy has only in-frame clones and leaves some out. The sample holds about 2 million clones; about 95% are singletons and the top ten take around 1.1%. Sequencing used naive CD8+ T cells sorted from blood. The receptors derive from a man between 18 and 35 years old in good health. The conserved cysteine and the conserved F or W are not part of the CDR3 here. The D gene is left open where the match is weak.

>TRBD1|TRBJ2-2|TRBV30
AWRLTGGTGELF
>.|TRBJ2-2|TRBV2
ASSEGDTMTTFTGELF
>TRBD2|TRBJ2-7|TRBV27
ASSSPSSGVTYEQY
>TRBD1|TRBJ1-2|TRBV6-1
ASSEFQGVVGYT
>TRBD2|TRBJ2-5|TRBV4-1
ASRPGTSGQETQY
>.|TRBJ2-7|TRBV7-2
ASTRTDSYEQY
>.|TRBJ2-3|TRBV28
ASSFTPGVPRDTQY
>.|TRBJ2-1|TRBV5-4
ASSWGTSPDEQF
>TRBD2|TRBJ2-7|TRBV15
ATSPGTSGYEQY
>TRBD1|TRBJ1-2|TRBV27
ASRGDSLGYT
>.|TRBJ1-1|TRBV6-1
ASRQGPSTEAF
>TRBD1|TRBJ1-1|TRBV7-9
ASSLGQGNNEAF
>.|TRBJ2-7|TRBV27
ASSSASYEQY
>.|TRBJ1-5|TRBV15
ATSRDRGYQPQH
>.|TRBJ2-7|TRBV7-8
ASSLSYYEQY
>.|TRBJ2-2|TRBV10-1
ASSDFRLSDRPNTGELF
>TRBD1|TRBJ1-2|TRBV9
ASSLDRSEFWGYT